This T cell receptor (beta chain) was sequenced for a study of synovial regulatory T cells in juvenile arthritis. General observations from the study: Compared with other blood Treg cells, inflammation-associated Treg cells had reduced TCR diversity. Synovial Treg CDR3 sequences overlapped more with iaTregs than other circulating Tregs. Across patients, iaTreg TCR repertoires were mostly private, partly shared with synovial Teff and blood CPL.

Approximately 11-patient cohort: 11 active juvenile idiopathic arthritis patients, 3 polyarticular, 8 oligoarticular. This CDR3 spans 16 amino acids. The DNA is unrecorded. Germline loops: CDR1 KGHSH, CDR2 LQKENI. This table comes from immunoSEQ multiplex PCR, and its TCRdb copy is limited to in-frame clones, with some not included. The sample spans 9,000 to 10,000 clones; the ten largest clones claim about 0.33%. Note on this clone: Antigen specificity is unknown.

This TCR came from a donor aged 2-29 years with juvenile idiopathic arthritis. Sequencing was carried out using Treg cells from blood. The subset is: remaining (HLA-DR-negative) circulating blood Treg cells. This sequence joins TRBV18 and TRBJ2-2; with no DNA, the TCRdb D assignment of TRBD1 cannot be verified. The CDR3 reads CASSPYTRQYTGELFF.